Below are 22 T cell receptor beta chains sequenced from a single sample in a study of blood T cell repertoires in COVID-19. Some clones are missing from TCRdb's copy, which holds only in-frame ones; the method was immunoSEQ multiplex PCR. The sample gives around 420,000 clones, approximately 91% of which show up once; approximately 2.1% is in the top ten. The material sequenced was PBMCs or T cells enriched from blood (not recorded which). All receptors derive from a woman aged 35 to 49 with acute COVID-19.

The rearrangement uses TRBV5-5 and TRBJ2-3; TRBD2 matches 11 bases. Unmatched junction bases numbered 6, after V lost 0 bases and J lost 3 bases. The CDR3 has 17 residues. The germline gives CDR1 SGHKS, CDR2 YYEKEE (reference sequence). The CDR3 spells CASSLGLAGTQTDTQYF. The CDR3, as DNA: TGTGCCAGCAGCTTGGGACTAGCGGGGACACAGACAGATACGCAGTATTTT. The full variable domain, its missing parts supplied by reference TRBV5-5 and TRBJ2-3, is DAGVTQSPTHLIKTRGQQVTLRCSPISGHKSVSWYQQVLGQGPQFIFQYYEKEERGRGNFPDRFSARQFPNYSSELNVNALLLGDSALYLCASSLGLAGTQTDTQYFGPGTRLTVL.

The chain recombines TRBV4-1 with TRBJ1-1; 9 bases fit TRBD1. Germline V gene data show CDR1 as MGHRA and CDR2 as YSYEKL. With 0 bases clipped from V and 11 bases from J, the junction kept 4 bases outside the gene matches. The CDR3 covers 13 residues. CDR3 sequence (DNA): TGCGCCAGCAGCCAAGAAAGGGACAGGGCCGCTTTCTTT. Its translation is CASSQERDRAAFF.

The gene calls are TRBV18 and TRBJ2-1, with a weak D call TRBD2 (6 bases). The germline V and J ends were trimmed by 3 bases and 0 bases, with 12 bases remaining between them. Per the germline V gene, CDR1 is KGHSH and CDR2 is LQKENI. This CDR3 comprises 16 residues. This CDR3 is CASSPRGGISYNEQFF. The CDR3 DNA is TGTGCCAGCTCACCTAGGGGCGGGATCTCCTACAATGAGCAGTTCTTC.

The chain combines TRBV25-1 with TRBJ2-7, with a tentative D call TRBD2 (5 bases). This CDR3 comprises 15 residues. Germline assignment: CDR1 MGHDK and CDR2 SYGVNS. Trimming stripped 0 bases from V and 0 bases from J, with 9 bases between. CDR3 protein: CASSEYFGDSYEQYF. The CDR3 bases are TGTGCCAGCAGTGAATATTTCGGGGACTCCTACGAGCAGTACTTC.

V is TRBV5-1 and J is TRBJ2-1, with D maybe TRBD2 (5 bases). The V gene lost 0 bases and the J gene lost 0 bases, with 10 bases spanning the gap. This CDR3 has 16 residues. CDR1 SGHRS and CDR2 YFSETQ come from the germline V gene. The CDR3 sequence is CASSLGPGSSYNEQFF. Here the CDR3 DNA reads TGCGCCAGCAGCTTGGGGCCGGGGAGCTCCTACAATGAGCAGTTCTTC. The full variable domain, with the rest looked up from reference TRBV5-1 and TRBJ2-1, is KAGVTQTPRYLIKTRGQQVTLSCSPISGHRSVSWYQQTPGQGLQFLFEYFSETQRNKGNFPGRFSGRQFSNSRSEMNVSTLELGDSALYLCASSLGPGSSYNEQFFGPGTRLTVL.

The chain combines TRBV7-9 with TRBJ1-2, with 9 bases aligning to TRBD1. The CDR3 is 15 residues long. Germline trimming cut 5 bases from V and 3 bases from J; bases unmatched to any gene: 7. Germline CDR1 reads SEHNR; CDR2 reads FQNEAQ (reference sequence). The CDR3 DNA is TGTGCCAGCAGCACCGGGACAGGGCCTCACTATGGCTACACCTTC. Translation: CASSTGTGPHYGYTF. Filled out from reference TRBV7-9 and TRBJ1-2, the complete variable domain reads DTGVSQNPRHKITKRGQNVTFRCDPISEHNRLYWYRQTLGQGPEFLTYFQNEAQLEKSRLLSDRFSAERPKGSFSTLEIQRTEQGDSAMYLCASSTGTGPHYGYTFGSGTRLTVV.

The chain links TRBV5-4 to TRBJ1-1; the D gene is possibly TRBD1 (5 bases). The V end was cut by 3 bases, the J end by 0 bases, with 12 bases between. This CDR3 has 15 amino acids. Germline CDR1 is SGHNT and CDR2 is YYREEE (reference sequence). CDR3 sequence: CASSSGQDMNTEAFF. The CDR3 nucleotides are TGTGCCAGCAGCTCTGGACAAGACATGAACACTGAAGCTTTCTTT.

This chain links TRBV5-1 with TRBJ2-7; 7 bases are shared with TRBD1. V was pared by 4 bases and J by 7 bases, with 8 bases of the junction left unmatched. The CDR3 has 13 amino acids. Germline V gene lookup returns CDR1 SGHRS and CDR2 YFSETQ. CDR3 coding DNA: TGCGCCAGCAGCGGACGGGACAGATGGGAGCAGTACTTC. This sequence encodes CASSGRDRWEQYF.

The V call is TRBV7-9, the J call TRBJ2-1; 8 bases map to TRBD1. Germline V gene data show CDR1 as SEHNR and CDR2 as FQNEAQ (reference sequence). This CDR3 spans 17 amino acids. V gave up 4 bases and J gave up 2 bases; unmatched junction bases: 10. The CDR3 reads CASSWSRDRRTYNEQFF. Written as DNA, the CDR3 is TGTGCCAGCAGCTGGAGTCGGGACAGGCGTACCTACAATGAGCAGTTCTTC.

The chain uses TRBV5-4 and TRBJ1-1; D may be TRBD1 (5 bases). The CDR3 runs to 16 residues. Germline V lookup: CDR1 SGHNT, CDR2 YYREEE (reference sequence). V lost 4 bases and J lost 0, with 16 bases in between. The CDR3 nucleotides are TGTGCCAGCAGCAACAGGAGGGTCTTCATGAACACTGAAGCTTTCTTT. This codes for CASSNRRVFMNTEAFF.

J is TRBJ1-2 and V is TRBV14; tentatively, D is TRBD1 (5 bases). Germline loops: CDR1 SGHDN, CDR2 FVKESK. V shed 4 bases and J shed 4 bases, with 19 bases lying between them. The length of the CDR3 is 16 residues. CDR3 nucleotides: TGTGCCAGCAGCCCTCTGGACAAACTTGCCCCCTATGGCTACACCTTC. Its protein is CASSPLDKLAPYGYTF.

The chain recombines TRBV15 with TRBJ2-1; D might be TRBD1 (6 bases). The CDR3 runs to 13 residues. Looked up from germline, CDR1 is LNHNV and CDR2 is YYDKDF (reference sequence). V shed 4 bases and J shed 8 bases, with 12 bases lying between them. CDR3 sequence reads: CATSKTGYDEQFF. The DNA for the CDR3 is TGTGCCACCAGCAAAACAGGGTACGATGAGCAGTTCTTC.

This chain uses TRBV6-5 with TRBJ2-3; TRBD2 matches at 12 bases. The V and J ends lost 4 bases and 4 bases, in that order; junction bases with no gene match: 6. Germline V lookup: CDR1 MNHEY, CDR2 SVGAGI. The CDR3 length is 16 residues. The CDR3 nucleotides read TGTGCCAGCAGTTCTGGACTAGCGGGGACCTCAGATACGCAGTATTTT. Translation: CASSSGLAGTSDTQYF.

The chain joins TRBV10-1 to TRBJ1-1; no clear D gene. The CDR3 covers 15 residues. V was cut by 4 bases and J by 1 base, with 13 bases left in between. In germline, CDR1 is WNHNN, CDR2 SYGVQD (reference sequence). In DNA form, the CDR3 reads TGCGCCAGCAGTGTGATAACAGTCGGGAACACTGAAGCTTTCTTT. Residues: CASSVITVGNTEAFF.

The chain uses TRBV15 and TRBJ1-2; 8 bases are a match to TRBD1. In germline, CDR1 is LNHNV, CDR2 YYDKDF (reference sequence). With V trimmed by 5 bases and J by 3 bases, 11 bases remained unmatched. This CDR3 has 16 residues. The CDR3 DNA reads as TGTGCCACCAGCGGGATTCAGGGGGCGGATTACTATGGCTACACCTTC. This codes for CATSGIQGADYYGYTF.

The CDR3 loop is CASSEYGVDQPQHF. The DNA for the CDR3 is TGTGCCAGCAGCGAGTACGGGGTCGATCAGCCCCAGCATTTT. V is TRBV9 and J is TRBJ1-5; D uncertain. V lost 3 bases and J lost 5, with 12 bases in between. This CDR3 comprises 14 residues. Germline V gene sequence: CDR1 SGDLS, CDR2 YYNGEE.

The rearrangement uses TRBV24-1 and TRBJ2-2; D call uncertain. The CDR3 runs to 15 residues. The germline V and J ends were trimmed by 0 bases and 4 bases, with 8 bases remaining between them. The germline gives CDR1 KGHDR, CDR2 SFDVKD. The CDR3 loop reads CATSDLPPSTGELFF. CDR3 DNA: TGTGCCACCAGTGATTTGCCGCCTAGCACCGGGGAGCTGTTTTTT.

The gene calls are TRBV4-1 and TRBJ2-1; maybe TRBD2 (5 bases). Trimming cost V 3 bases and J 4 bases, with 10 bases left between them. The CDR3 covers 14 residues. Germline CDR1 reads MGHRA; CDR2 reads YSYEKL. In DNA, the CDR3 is TGCGCCAGCAGCCAGATGGACTCTTACAATGAGCAGTTCTTC. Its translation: CASSQMDSYNEQFF.

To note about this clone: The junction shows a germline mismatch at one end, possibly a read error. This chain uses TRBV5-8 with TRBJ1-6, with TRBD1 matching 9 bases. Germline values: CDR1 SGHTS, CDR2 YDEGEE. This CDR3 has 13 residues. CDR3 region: CASSRNRGRAPIF. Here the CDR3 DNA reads TGTGCCAGCAGCCGGAACAGGGGGCGAGCCCCCATCTTT.

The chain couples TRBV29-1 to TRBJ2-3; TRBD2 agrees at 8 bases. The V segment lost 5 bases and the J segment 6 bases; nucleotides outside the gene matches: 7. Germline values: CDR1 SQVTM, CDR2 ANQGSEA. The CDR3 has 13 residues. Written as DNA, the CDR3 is TGCAGCGTTTCGAGAACGGGGGGGGATACGCAGTATTTT. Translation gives CSVSRTGGDTQYF.

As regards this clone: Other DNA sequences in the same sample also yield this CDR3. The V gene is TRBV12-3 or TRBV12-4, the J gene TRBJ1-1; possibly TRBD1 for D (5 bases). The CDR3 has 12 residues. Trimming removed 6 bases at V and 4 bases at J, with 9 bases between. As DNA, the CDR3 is TGTGCCAGCAGCCCGGGGGGCACTGAAGCTTTCTTT. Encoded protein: CASSPGGTEAFF.

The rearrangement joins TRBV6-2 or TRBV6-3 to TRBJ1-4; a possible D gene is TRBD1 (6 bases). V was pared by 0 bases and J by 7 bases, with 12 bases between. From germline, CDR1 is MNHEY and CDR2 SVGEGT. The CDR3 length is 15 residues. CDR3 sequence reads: CASSYSSGEGEKLFF. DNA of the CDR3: TGTGCCAGCAGTTACTCGTCAGGGGAGGGTGAAAAACTGTTTTTT.